One sample yielded the 5 T cell receptor beta chains listed below, sequenced in a study of OX40 agonist ivuxolimab in advanced cancers. The protocol was immunoSEQ multiplex PCR, while the TCRdb copy is restricted to in-frame clones and leaves out a portion. The sample has about 49,000 clones; 81% are singletons. The sequencing here drew on CD4+ or CD8+ T cells sorted from blood, taken in a trial of the OX40 agonist ivuxolimab. These receptors were collected from an adult with an advanced solid tumor such as melanoma, head and neck, liver or kidney cancer.

The chain carries TRBV6-5 and TRBJ1-2; possible D gene TRBD1, 5 bases. CDR3 length equals 14 residues. V lost 0 bases and J lost 8, with 13 bases in between. Germline V gene lookup returns CDR1 MNHEY and CDR2 SVGAGI. The DNA of the CDR3 is TGTGCCAGCAGTTACTCCCAGGGCTTGGCCGGCTACACCTTC. Encoded protein: CASSYSQGLAGYTF.

Only one count was recorded for this clone. The V gene is TRBV27, the J gene TRBJ2-5; D is unresolved. The CDR3 is made up of 13 amino acids. Germline V gene sequence: CDR1 MNHEY, CDR2 SMNVEV (reference sequence). Trimming cost V 4 bases and J 5 bases, with 11 bases left between them. CDR3 DNA sequence: TGTGCCAGCAGTTCCCTACTCAGGGAGACCCAGTACTTC. Its translation is CASSSLLRETQYF.

The chain carries TRBV10-2 and TRBJ1-2; 7 bases are a match to TRBD1. The CDR3 runs to 14 residues. From germline, CDR1 is WSHSY and CDR2 SAAADI. V trimming: 5 bases; J trimming: 7 bases; junction bases outside the gene matches: 10. The CDR3 here is CASSLGRGLGGYTF. In DNA form, the CDR3 reads TGCGCCAGCAGTTTAGGCAGGGGGTTAGGTGGCTACACCTTC.

The chain recombines TRBV7-2 with TRBJ1-1; possible D gene TRBD1, 6 bases. This CDR3 is built from 15 residues. Trimming pared 1 base from V and 0 bases from J, leaving 9 bases between. The germline gives CDR1 SGHTA, CDR2 FQGNSA. CDR3 region: CASSLEGQLNTEAFF. The CDR3 nucleotides are TGTGCCAGCAGCTTAGAGGGACAATTGAACACTGAAGCTTTCTTT. The variable domain in full, with the rest retrieved from reference TRBV7-2 and TRBJ1-1, is GAGVSQSPSNKVTEKGKDVELRCDPISGHTALYWYRQSLGQGLEFLIYFQGNSAPDKSGLPSDRFSAERTGGSVSTLTIQRTQQEDSAVYLCASSLEGQLNTEAFFGQGTRLTVV.

In this sample, this clone turned up once. This sequence joins TRBV16 and TRBJ1-1, with a tentative D call TRBD1 (5 bases). V shed 8 bases and J shed 6 bases, with 16 bases lying between them. This CDR3 region has 13 residues. Germline assignment: CDR1 KGHSY and CDR2 FQNENV. The CDR3 region has the DNA TGTGCCAGCGGGCTGGGGCGTTCCCCTGAAGCTTTCTTT. This translates into CASGLGRSPEAFF. The full variable domain, in which reference TRBV16 and TRBJ1-1 provide the parts outside the CDR3, is GEEVAQTPKHLVRGEGQKAKLYCAPIKGHSYVFWYQQVLKNEFKFLISFQNENVFDETGMPKERFSAKCLPNSPCSLEIQATKLEDSAVYFCASGLGRSPEAFFGQGTRLTVV.